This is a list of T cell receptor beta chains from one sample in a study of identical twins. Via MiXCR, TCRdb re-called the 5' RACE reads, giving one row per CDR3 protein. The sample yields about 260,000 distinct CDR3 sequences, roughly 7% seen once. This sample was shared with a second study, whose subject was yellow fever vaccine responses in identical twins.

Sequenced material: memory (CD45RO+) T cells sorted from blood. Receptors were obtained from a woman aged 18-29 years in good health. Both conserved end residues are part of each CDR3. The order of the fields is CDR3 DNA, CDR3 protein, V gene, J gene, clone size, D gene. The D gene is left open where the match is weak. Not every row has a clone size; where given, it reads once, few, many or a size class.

DNA: TGTGCCAGCAGCCAAGAAGGGGTCGGACTCGCAACCTACACAGATACGCAGTATTTT
CDR3: CASSQEGVGLATYTDTQYF
V: TRBV4-2
J: TRBJ2-3
size: many
D: .

DNA: TGCGCCAGCAGCACCGCGACTAGCGGGGGGGCCGGGGAGCTGTTTTTT
CDR3: CASSTATSGGAGELFF
V: TRBV5-1
J: TRBJ2-2
size: many
D: TRBD2

DNA: TGTGCCACCAGCATTCGCGGGAGCTCCTACAATGAGCAGTTCTTC
CDR3: CATSIRGSSYNEQFF
V: TRBV15
J: TRBJ2-1
size: few
D: TRBD2

DNA: TGTGCCAGCAGCTTAATAGGCGTGAACACTGAAGCTTTCTTT
CDR3: CASSLIGVNTEAFF
V: TRBV7-8
J: TRBJ1-1
size: few
D: .

DNA: TGTGCCAGCAGCCAAGAGACTAGCGGGATCGCTGGATTCAGCACAGATACGCAGTATTTT
CDR3: CASSQETSGIAGFSTDTQYF
V: TRBV4-2
J: TRBJ2-3
size: .
D: TRBD2

DNA: TGCGCCAGCAGCGCTGTGGACAGGGGGGCCAGCTCCTACAATGAGCAGTTCTTC
CDR3: CASSAVDRGASSYNEQFF
V: TRBV5-1
J: TRBJ2-1
size: .
D: TRBD1

DNA: TGTGCCAGCAGCCCCCCGGGGGCCCTAATCGGGGAGCTGTTTTTT
CDR3: CASSPPGALIGELFF
V: TRBV6-1
J: TRBJ2-2
size: few
D: .

DNA: TGCAGTGCCATGAGGGGGCAAGAGACCCAGTACTTC
CDR3: CSAMRGQETQYF
V: TRBV20-1
J: TRBJ2-5
size: many
D: .

DNA: TGTGCCAGCAGCCAAGTCGCCGGGACCCAGGTTTCCGGGGCCAACGTCCTGACTTTC
CDR3: CASSQVAGTQVSGANVLTF
V: TRBV3-1
J: TRBJ2-6
size: few
D: .

DNA: TGTGCCAGCAGCCAAGATCGGGCGCGGGTCTTCTACAATGAGCAGTTCTTC
CDR3: CASSQDRARVFYNEQFF
V: TRBV3-1
J: TRBJ2-1
size: few
D: .

DNA: TGCAGTGCTATGGAAGATGCCAATCAGCCCCAGCATTTT
CDR3: CSAMEDANQPQHF
V: TRBV20-1
J: TRBJ1-5
size: many
D: .

DNA: TGCGCCAGCAGCTCGGGACAGATTAATTCACCCCTCCACTTT
CDR3: CASSSGQINSPLHF
V: TRBV5-1
J: TRBJ1-6
size: .
D: TRBD1

DNA: TGCGCCAGCTCTTCGGGGACTAGCGGGATTGTCGGGGAGCTGTTTTTT
CDR3: CASSSGTSGIVGELFF
V: TRBV5-1
J: TRBJ2-2
size: .
D: TRBD2

DNA: TGTGCCAGCAGCCAAGCCGGGACCTCGGGGACCCAGTACTTC
CDR3: CASSQAGTSGTQYF
V: TRBV3-1
J: TRBJ2-5
size: .
D: .

DNA: TGTGCCAGCAGTTACTCGGGGGCCGGTTTCAATCAGCCCCAGCATTTT
CDR3: CASSYSGAGFNQPQHF
V: TRBV6-5
J: TRBJ1-5
size: .
D: .

DNA: TGTGCCAGCAGCGGACCTAGGGACGATTACAATGAGCAGTTCTTC
CDR3: CASSGPRDDYNEQFF
V: TRBV11-1
J: TRBJ2-1
size: many
D: .

DNA: TGTGCCAGCAGCCAGGGACCTACCGGGGAGCTGTTTTTT
CDR3: CASSQGPTGELFF
V: TRBV3-1
J: TRBJ2-2
size: .
D: .

DNA: TGTGCCAGCAGCTTGGCACTCTTAGGCACCTACGAGCAGTACTTC
CDR3: CASSLALLGTYEQYF
V: TRBV5-6
J: TRBJ2-7
size: many
D: .

DNA: TGTGCCAGCAGCCAAGGGATCCAACTACACAATGAGCAGTTCTTC
CDR3: CASSQGIQLHNEQFF
V: TRBV3-1
J: TRBJ2-1
size: few
D: .

DNA: TGCGCCGAGGGCCGCAGGGCTAACACCGGGGAGCTGTTTTTT
CDR3: CAEGRRANTGELFF
V: TRBV5-1
J: TRBJ2-2
size: many
D: .

DNA: TGTGCCAGCAGGGCAGACAGGGTGAGCTCCTACGAGCAGTACTTC
CDR3: CASRADRVSSYEQYF
V: TRBV5-5
J: TRBJ2-7
size: many
D: TRBD1

DNA: TGTGCCAGCAGTCCCTCGACAGGACAGGGGGCCCGAAACACCATATATTTT
CDR3: CASSPSTGQGARNTIYF
V: TRBV28
J: TRBJ1-3
size: many
D: TRBD1

DNA: TGCGCCAGCATGAGCGGGGGGCCCACAGATACGCAGTATTTT
CDR3: CASMSGGPTDTQYF
V: TRBV5-1
J: TRBJ2-3
size: .
D: TRBD2

DNA: TGTGCCAGCGGAATTGAAAAACTGTTTTTT
CDR3: CASGIEKLFF
V: TRBV6-6
J: TRBJ1-4
size: few
D: .

DNA: TGTGCCAGCAGCGAAGGGACTTTGACTTGGGAGACCCAGTACTTC
CDR3: CASSEGTLTWETQYF
V: TRBV9
J: TRBJ2-5
size: many
D: .

DNA: TGTGCCAGCTCACCCCTAGCGGGTGAGCAGTTCTTC
CDR3: CASSPLAGEQFF
V: TRBV18
J: TRBJ2-1
size: .
D: TRBD2

DNA: TGCAGTGCTAGAGAAGGGGGAGTGAAAGAGACCCAGTACTTC
CDR3: CSAREGGVKETQYF
V: TRBV20-1
J: TRBJ2-5
size: many
D: .

DNA: TGTGCCAGCAGCTTAGTGTGGACAGGGAAAGAGCAGTACTTC
CDR3: CASSLVWTGKEQYF
V: TRBV7-2
J: TRBJ2-7
size: .
D: TRBD1

DNA: TGTGCCAGCAGTGAACTTCTAGCGGGCACAGATACGCAGTATTTT
CDR3: CASSELLAGTDTQYF
V: TRBV6-1
J: TRBJ2-3
size: few
D: TRBD2

DNA: TGCAGTGCTCCAGCGGGGGAAATCTACGAGCAGTACTTC
CDR3: CSAPAGEIYEQYF
V: TRBV20-1
J: TRBJ2-7
size: .
D: TRBD2

DNA: TGTGCCAGCAGTTTGCGGGAGCCCTCCTACAATGAGCAGTTCTTC
CDR3: CASSLREPSYNEQFF
V: TRBV12-3/TRBV12-4
J: TRBJ2-1
size: few
D: TRBD2

DNA: TGCGCCAGCAGCTTGGAACCTAGCGTTAGCTCTGGGGCCAACGTCCTGACTTTC
CDR3: CASSLEPSVSSGANVLTF
V: TRBV5-1
J: TRBJ2-6
size: many
D: .

DNA: TGTGCCAGCAGTCTTGGGACGGCCCAGCCCCAGCATTTT
CDR3: CASSLGTAQPQHF
V: TRBV12-3/TRBV12-4
J: TRBJ1-5
size: .
D: .

DNA: TGTGCCAGCAGCCAAGATCTAGCGGGGGGAGGGGAGCAGTACTTC
CDR3: CASSQDLAGGGEQYF
V: TRBV4-2
J: TRBJ2-7
size: many
D: TRBD2

DNA: TGCAGCGTTGAAGCAAATGGCCGCGAAGAGACCCAGTACTTC
CDR3: CSVEANGREETQYF
V: TRBV29-1
J: TRBJ2-5
size: many
D: .